The 25 T cell receptor beta chains in this list originate from one sample, sequenced in a study of shared clonotypes between healthy human individuals. Clones were sequenced by immunoSEQ multiplex PCR, and TCRdb holds only the in-frame ones, with some missing. The sample lists over a million clones, 96% occurring once. Sequenced: naive CD4+ T cells sorted from blood. Described subset: CD45RA+ positively selected. These receptors were obtained from a young man in good health.

The CDR3 DNA is TGTGCCAGTAGTATCGGTCTATCCTACGAGCAGTACTTC. As protein: CASSIGLSYEQYF. J is TRBJ2-7 and V is TRBV19, with D uncertain. The CDR3 consists of 13 residues. Germline V gene data show CDR1 as LNHDA and CDR2 as SQIVND (reference sequence). The V end lost 3 bases, the J end lost 1 base, and 7 bases lay between the germline ends.

The chain links TRBV10-3 to TRBJ2-1, with a tentative D call TRBD2 (6 bases). CDR3 length: 14 residues. Germline values: CDR1 ENHRY, CDR2 SYGVKD. Trimming cost V 5 bases and J 0 bases, with 8 bases left between them. The CDR3 nucleotides are TGTGCCATCAGTCGGGAGATCTCCTACAATGAGCAGTTCTTC. Its protein product is CAISREISYNEQFF.

In this sample, this clone turned up once. The chain is built from TRBV10-3 and TRBJ2-2; D perhaps matches TRBD1 (6 bases). The CDR3 is made up of 15 amino acids. V was trimmed by 5 bases and J by 2 bases, leaving 12 bases between them. Germline CDR1 is ENHRY and CDR2 is SYGVKD. CDR3 protein: CAISPGQTNTGELFF. The DNA for the CDR3 is TGTGCCATCAGTCCCGGACAGACCAACACCGGGGAGCTGTTTTTT.

A word on this clone: Within the sample, other DNA sequences also encode this same CDR3. The chain has TRBV28 and TRBJ2-7, with D perhaps matching TRBD2 (5 bases). V lost 6 bases and J lost 3, with 12 bases in between. Germline lookup yields CDR1 MDHEN and CDR2 SYDVKM. The CDR3 totals 13 residues. Here the CDR3 reads CASSPPGFYEQYF. CDR3 nucleotides: TGTGCCAGCAGCCCTCCGGGGTTCTACGAGCAGTACTTC.

Turning to this clone: This specimen includes other DNA sequences encoding the same CDR3. The V and J genes are TRBV5-1 and TRBJ2-1; 9 bases are a match to TRBD2. V lost 2 bases, J lost 6 bases, and 0 bases stayed unmatched. The germline V gene has CDR1 SGHRS and CDR2 YFSETQ. The CDR3 length is 13 residues. In DNA, the CDR3 is TGCGCCAGCAGCTTTAGCGGGAGCAATGAGCAGTTCTTC. Its translation: CASSFSGSNEQFF.

Remarks on this clone: Other nucleotide sequences in the sample specify the same CDR3. This chain joins TRBV18 and TRBJ2-1, with TRBD2 matching over 12 bases. In germline, CDR1 is KGHSH, CDR2 LQKENI. Unmatched junction bases numbered 4, after V lost 3 bases and J lost 10 bases. CDR3 size: 14 residues. The CDR3 sequence is CASSPGLAGREQFF. CDR3 DNA sequence: TGTGCCAGCTCACCCGGACTAGCGGGAAGGGAGCAGTTCTTC.

This chain links TRBV28 with TRBJ2-1; 7 positions match TRBD2. Per germline, CDR1 MDHEN and CDR2 SYDVKM. V trimming: 5 bases; J trimming: 6 bases; junction bases outside the gene matches: 16. CDR3 length: 17 amino acids. CDR3 bases: TGTGCCAGCAGTCCCTCGAGAGTAGCGGGTCTGCGCAATGAGCAGTTCTTC. This sequence encodes CASSPSRVAGLRNEQFF.

This chain links TRBV7-9 with TRBJ2-5; TRBD1 matches 7 bases. Germline V CDR1 and CDR2: SEHNR, FQNEAQ (reference sequence). The CDR3 length is 15 residues. Trimming removed 1 base from V and 4 bases from J; junction bases left unmatched: 6. The DNA for the CDR3 is TGTGCCAGCAGCTTAGGCCTCAGGGGGAGAGAGACCCAGTACTTC. Protein: CASSLGLRGRETQYF.

This clone was observed once. This sequence joins TRBV5-1 and TRBJ2-1, with 8 bases aligning to TRBD2. Germline lookup yields CDR1 SGHRS and CDR2 YFSETQ. CDR3 length: 17 residues. V lost 1 base and J lost 1; bases outside the gene matches: 7. The CDR3 coding sequence is TGCGCCAGCAGCTTGACGACGGGAGGGGGATCCTACAATGAGCAGTTCTTC. Translating it yields CASSLTTGGGSYNEQFF.

The gene calls are TRBV18 and TRBJ2-3; D ambiguous. Germline CDR1 and CDR2: KGHSH and LQKENI. V lost 3 bases and J 3 bases, leaving 16 bases between the germline ends. The CDR3 has 16 residues. CDR3 sequence: CASSPRLGTATDTQYF. In DNA form, the CDR3 reads TGTGCCAGCTCACCGAGGCTGGGAACCGCTACAGATACGCAGTATTTT.

J is TRBJ1-5 and V is TRBV28, with D tentatively TRBD1 (5 bases). Germline V CDR1 and CDR2: MDHEN, SYDVKM. The CDR3 runs 13 residues. V lost 3 bases and J 7 bases, leaving 10 bases between the germline ends. CDR3 loop: CASSFGRDQPQHF. CDR3 coding DNA: TGTGCCAGCAGTTTTGGGAGGGACCAGCCCCAGCATTTT. The entire variable domain, with the rest obtained from reference TRBV28 and TRBJ1-5, is as follows: DVKVTQSSRYLVKRTGEKVFLECVQDMDHENMFWYRQDPGLGLRLIYFSYDVKMKEKGDIPEGYSVSREKKERFSLILESASTNQTSMYLCASSFGRDQPQHFGDGTRLSIL.

V gene TRBV28 combines with J gene TRBJ2-2, with D tentatively TRBD2 (6 bases). CDR1 MDHEN and CDR2 SYDVKM come from the germline V gene. Trimming took off 1 base at V and 6 bases at J, with 18 bases between the two ends. The CDR3 spans 17 residues. This CDR3 is CASSLSLWRGKPGELFF. In DNA, the CDR3 is TGTGCCAGCAGTTTATCTCTTTGGAGGGGAAAGCCCGGGGAGCTGTTTTTT.

The genes are TRBV9 and TRBJ2-7, with unresolved D. Per the germline V gene, CDR1 is SGDLS and CDR2 is YYNGEE. The CDR3 covers 13 residues. V was shortened by 2 bases and J by 7 bases, with 13 bases between the two germline ends. The CDR3: CASSVEPLGEQYF. Written as DNA, the CDR3 is TGTGCCAGCAGCGTTGAGCCTTTAGGAGAGCAGTACTTC.

The chain recombines TRBV11-2 with TRBJ2-3, with TRBD2 identical over 7 bases. The CDR3 is 17 residues long. The germline CDR1 and CDR2 sequences are SGHAT and FQNNGV. The V and J ends lost 1 base and 4 bases, in that order; junction bases with no gene match: 11. The CDR3 nucleotides read TGTGCCAGCAGCTTAGTTTGGGAGGGCCGGGTACCAGATACGCAGTATTTT. This codes for CASSLVWEGRVPDTQYF. The full variable domain, in which reference TRBV11-2 and TRBJ2-3 provide the parts outside the CDR3, is EAGVAQSPRYKIIEKRQSVAFWCNPISGHATLYWYQQILGQGPKLLIQFQNNGVVDDSQLPKDRFSAERLKGVDSTLKIQPAKLEDSAVYLCASSLVWEGRVPDTQYFGPGTRLTVL.

A word on this clone: Other nucleotide sequences in the sample specify the same CDR3. The rearrangement uses TRBV9 and TRBJ1-1; D might be TRBD1 (6 bases). The CDR3 totals 13 residues. V gave up 2 bases and J gave up 4 bases, with 9 bases separating them. CDR1 and CDR2 from the germline V gene are SGDLS and YYNGEE. CDR3 sequence reads: CASSVGGRTEAFF. The CDR3 DNA sequence: TGTGCCAGCAGCGTCGGGGGGCGCACTGAAGCTTTCTTT.

J is TRBJ2-1 and V is TRBV10-1; 8 bases line up with TRBD2. After removal of 4 bases from V and 15 bases from J, the junction contained 14 bases not matched to a gene. This CDR3 is 14 amino acids long. Germline V lookup: CDR1 WNHNN, CDR2 SYGVQD (reference sequence). The CDR3 sequence is CASSGRRASGPRFF. The CDR3 bases are TGCGCCAGCAGTGGCAGAAGGGCTAGCGGGCCTCGGTTCTTC.

CDR3 sequence reads: CASSQDPDRERGYTF. Written as DNA, the CDR3 is TGCGCCAGCAGCCAAGACCCCGACAGGGAACGCGGCTACACCTTC. J is TRBJ1-2 and V is TRBV4-1; 7 nucleotides agree with TRBD1. Looked up from germline, CDR1 is MGHRA and CDR2 is YSYEKL. There are 15 residues in the CDR3. V shed 0 bases and J 8 bases; nucleotides not matched to a gene: 9.

The rearrangement uses TRBV6-6 and TRBJ1-3; D is perhaps TRBD1 (5 bases). CDR1 and CDR2 from the germline V gene are MNHNY and SVGAGI (reference sequence). Trimming pared 4 bases from V and 2 bases from J, leaving 12 bases between. The length of the CDR3 is 15 residues. Here the CDR3 DNA reads TGTGCCAGCAGTTCCACAGGTTTGACTGGAAACACCATATATTTT. It translates to CASSSTGLTGNTIYF.

The chain uses TRBV7-9 and TRBJ2-7; D is perhaps TRBD1 or TRBD2 (6 bases each). From germline, CDR1 is SEHNR and CDR2 FQNEAQ (reference sequence). The CDR3 is 13 amino acids. V gave up 3 bases and J gave up 5 bases, with 11 bases separating them. CDR3 sequence: CASSFSRGDEQYF. The DNA of the CDR3 is TGTGCCAGCAGCTTTTCAAGGGGGGACGAGCAGTACTTC.

The CDR3 is CASSGPGAAHYEQYF. The CDR3 nucleotides read TGCGCCAGCAGTGGCCCAGGGGCCGCCCACTACGAGCAGTACTTC. The chain recombines TRBV10-2 with TRBJ2-7; possible D gene TRBD1, 6 bases. The ends were cut back, 4 bases at V and 3 bases at J, with 16 bases in the middle. The CDR3 sequence is 15 residues long. Germline CDR1 and CDR2: WSHSY and SAAADI.

The chain is built from TRBV10-2 and TRBJ2-1; 8 positions agree with TRBD1. J was trimmed by 6 bases and V by 6 bases; bases with no gene match: 7. Germline V gene sequence: CDR1 WSHSY, CDR2 SAAADI. CDR3 length equals 14 residues. As DNA, the CDR3 is TGCGCCAGCAGAGGACAGGGCTTTGGCAATGAGCAGTTCTTC. Translated: CASRGQGFGNEQFF.

This sequence joins TRBV28 and TRBJ2-7, with TRBD2 matching 11 bases. V shed 5 bases and J 2 bases; nucleotides not matched to a gene: 5. The CDR3 is made up of 15 amino acids. From germline, CDR1 is MDHEN and CDR2 SYDVKM. The DNA for the CDR3 is TGTGCCAGCAGTGAAATTAGCGGGAGGGCCTACGAGCAGTACTTC. It is translated as CASSEISGRAYEQYF.

This chain links TRBV5-4 with TRBJ1-2, with TRBD1 as a possible D gene (5 bases). This CDR3 contains 15 residues. V was cut by 4 bases and J by 5 bases, with 18 bases left in between. Germline CDR1 is SGHNT and CDR2 is YYREEE (reference sequence). The CDR3 region is CASSPAPGQPYGYTF. The CDR3 bases are TGTGCCAGCAGCCCCGCCCCCGGACAACCTTATGGCTACACCTTC.

The rearrangement uses TRBV10-1 and TRBJ2-7; a weak D match, TRBD1 (6 bases). The CDR3 length is 13 residues. Per the germline V gene, CDR1 is WNHNN and CDR2 is SYGVQD (reference sequence). Trimming took off 8 bases at V and 7 bases at J, with 18 bases between the two ends. CDR3 loop: CASRDTGMGEQYF. DNA of the CDR3: TGCGCCAGCCGGGACACCGGGATGGGGGAGCAGTACTTC.

The genes are TRBV7-9 and TRBJ2-3; D unresolved. CDR1 SEHNR and CDR2 FQNEAQ come from the germline V gene (reference sequence). The CDR3 is 17 amino acids. V was shortened by 7 bases and J by 4 bases, with 24 bases between the two germline ends. CDR3 coding DNA: TGTGCCAGCATCAAAACCGTGGCTAGAATGTTTTCAGATACGCAGTATTTT. Translated: CASIKTVARMFSDTQYF.